The following is a TCR beta chain sequence with its context. The sample is drawn from a study of blood T cell repertoires in COVID-19. Study background: The United States, Italy and Spain supplied acute and convalescent COVID-19 samples. The analysed material was cDNA or gDNA that came from T cells, B-cell-depleted T cells, or PBMCs.

The CDR3 consists of 15 residues. The J segment lost 6 bases and the V segment lost 2 bases, leaving 7 bases of the junction unmatched. Per germline, CDR1 LNHDA and CDR2 SQIVND (reference sequence). TCRdb's copy holds only in-frame clones and misses some; the assay was immunoSEQ multiplex PCR. Among about 360,000 clones, around 90% were seen once, and the ten largest hold roughly 2%. Study members were between about 18 and 100 years old and lived in 20 to 30 US regions. Participant-reported clinical history was the basis for cohort assignment. Sample: PBMCs or T cells enriched from blood (not recorded which). The receptor's source is a woman aged 40 to 50 with acute COVID-19. This chain connects TRBV19 to TRBJ1-2, with TRBD1 identical over 9 bases. CDR3 protein: CASSIRTGAADGYTF. The CDR3 DNA reads as TGTGCCAGTAGTATAAGGACAGGGGCCGCGGATGGCTACACCTTC. Using reference TRBV19 and TRBJ1-2 for the parts outside the CDR3, the full variable domain is DGGITQSPKYLFRKEGQNVTLSCEQNLNHDAMYWYRQDPGQGLRLIYYSQIVNDFQKGDIAEGYSVSREKKESFPLTVTSAQKNPTAFYLCASSIRTGAADGYTFGSGTRLTVV.